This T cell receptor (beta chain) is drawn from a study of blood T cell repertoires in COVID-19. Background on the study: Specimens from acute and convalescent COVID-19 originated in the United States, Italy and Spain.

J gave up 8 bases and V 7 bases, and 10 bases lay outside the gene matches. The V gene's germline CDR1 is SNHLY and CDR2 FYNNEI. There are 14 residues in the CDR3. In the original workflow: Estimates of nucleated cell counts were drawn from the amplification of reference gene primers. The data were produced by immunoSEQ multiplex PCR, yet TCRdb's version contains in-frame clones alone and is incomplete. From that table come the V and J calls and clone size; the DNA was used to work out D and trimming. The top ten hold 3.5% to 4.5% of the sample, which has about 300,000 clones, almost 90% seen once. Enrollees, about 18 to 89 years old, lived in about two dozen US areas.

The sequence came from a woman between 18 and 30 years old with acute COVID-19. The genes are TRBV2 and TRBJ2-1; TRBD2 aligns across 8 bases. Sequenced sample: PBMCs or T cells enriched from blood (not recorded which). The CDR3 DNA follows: TGTGCCAGCACGGGAGGGAGGGCCATCTATGAGCAGTTCTTC. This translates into CASTGGRAIYEQFF.